This T cell receptor beta chain was sequenced in a study of cytomegalovirus exposure and HLA in healthy donors. Amplification used 60 Vbeta primers and 13 Jbeta primers. Sequencing used immunoSEQ multiplex PCR; TCRdb keeps in-frame clones, though not all of them. Its table records 45,000 to 50,000 clones. In germline, CDR1 is MNHEY, CDR2 SVGAGI. The CDR3 runs 13 residues. Trimming at V came to 5 bases and at J to 7 bases, leaving 6 bases not matched to a gene. Sample: PBMCs. This TCR came from a male donor in good health and CMV-seronegative. V usage is TRBV6-5 and J usage is TRBJ2-5, with 8 bases identical to TRBD1. CDR3 sequence (DNA): TGTGCCAGCAGTGGACAGGGTTCATGGACCCAGTACTTC. Translation gives CASSGQGSWTQYF.